These 32 T cell receptor beta chains were all obtained from the same sample, sequenced in a study of sequential checkpoint blockade in melanoma. TCRdb keeps only in-frame clones here, not all; method: immunoSEQ multiplex PCR. The repertoire has under 10,000 clones, around 30% of them found once; the top ten carry roughly 5.7%. Treatment of the sample: randomized to nivolumab then ipilimumab (arm A) or the reverse (arm B). Sequences were derived from tumor tissue (inferred from file names), sampled from a patient given nivolumab and ipilimumab in sequence. Every receptor here comes from a human donor with melanoma.

The chain joins TRBV11-3 to TRBJ2-3; 9 bases fit TRBD1. From germline, CDR1 is SGHNT and CDR2 YENEEA. Trimming removed 2 bases from V and 2 bases from J; junction bases left unmatched: 11. The CDR3 is 18 amino acids. The chain's CDR3 is CASSLTTRQGGPTDTQYF. The CDR3 DNA follows: TGTGCCAGCAGCTTAACCACTAGACAGGGGGGTCCCACAGATACGCAGTATTTT.

The chain joins TRBV29-1 to TRBJ2-5; D is ambiguous. Trimming cost V 4 bases and J 2 bases, with 11 bases left between them. CDR1 and CDR2 from the germline V gene are SQVTM and ANQGSEA. This CDR3 region has 13 residues. CDR3 sequence reads: CSVVVFSQETQYF. The CDR3 nucleotides read TGCAGCGTTGTGGTCTTCAGTCAAGAGACCCAGTACTTC. Full variable domain (outside the CDR3, taken from reference TRBV29-1 and TRBJ2-5): SAVISQKPSRDICQRGTSLTIQCQVDSQVTMMFWYRQQPGQSLTLIATANQGSEATYESGFVIDKFPISRPNLTFSTLTVSNMSPEDSSIYLCSVVVFSQETQYFGPGTRLLVL.

This clone was counted only a few times. The V and J genes are TRBV6-8 and TRBJ1-1; D might be TRBD1 (6 bases). Trimming stripped 5 bases from V and 3 bases from J, with 16 bases between. CDR1 and CDR2 from the germline V gene are MNHGY and SAAAGT. The CDR3 is 15 residues long. The CDR3 here is CASSLTGWGHTEAFF. The CDR3 nucleotides read TGTGCCAGCAGTCTCACAGGGTGGGGTCACACTGAAGCTTTCTTT.

The chain links TRBV14 to TRBJ1-1; D is unclear. CDR3 length equals 12 residues. With 4 bases removed from V and 5 bases from J, the gap between germline ends came to 8 bases. CDR1 and CDR2 from the germline V gene are SGHDN and FVKESK. The chain's CDR3 is CASSPYLTEAFF. For the CDR3, the DNA is TGTGCCAGCAGCCCCTATTTGACTGAAGCTTTCTTT.

The chain links TRBV9 to TRBJ2-7; TRBD2 is a possible D gene (5 bases). This CDR3 has 15 residues. Germline CDR1 reads SGDLS; CDR2 reads YYNGEE. Trimming pared 5 bases from V and 2 bases from J, leaving 17 bases between. The CDR3 loop is CASSESLAVAYEQYF. The CDR3 DNA follows: TGTGCCAGCAGTGAGTCGCTAGCAGTCGCCTACGAGCAGTACTTC.

By frequency in the sample, this clone is large (0.1 to 1%). The CDR3 sequence is CASSPRGPDWETQYF. CDR3 sequence (DNA): TGTGCCAGCAGCCCCCGGGGCCCTGATTGGGAGACCCAGTACTTC. V is TRBV12-1 and J is TRBJ2-5. TRBV12-1 is a known pseudogene. This CDR3 comprises 15 residues.

This clone was counted a single time. The CDR3 DNA is TGCGCCAGCAGCCAAGCCGGGACAGGGAACACCGGGGAGCTGTTTTTT. Encoded protein: CASSQAGTGNTGELFF. V is TRBV5-1 and J is TRBJ2-2; TRBD1 agrees at 8 bases. CDR3 size: 16 residues. CDR1 and CDR2 from the germline V gene are SGHRS and YFSETQ. Trimming at V came to 4 bases and at J to 1 base, leaving 6 bases not matched to a gene.

The J gene is TRBJ2-7, the V gene TRBV15, with D tentatively TRBD1 (6 bases). Trimming removed 1 base at V and 2 bases at J, with 9 bases between. This CDR3 contains 14 residues. CDR1 and CDR2 (germline): LNHNV, YYDKDF (reference sequence). As DNA, the CDR3 is TGTGCCACCAGCAGAGGGGACAAAACCTACGAGCAGTACTTC. Its protein product is CATSRGDKTYEQYF.

V and J are TRBV2 and TRBJ2-3; D is possibly TRBD2 (5 bases). V gave up 9 bases and J gave up 2 bases, with 12 bases separating them. This CDR3 comprises 13 residues. CDR1 is SNHLY and CDR2 is FYNNEI in the germline V gene. The CDR3, as DNA: TGTGCCAGTACGAGCGGATACACAGATACGCAGTATTTT. Translating gives CASTSGYTDTQYF.

This clone was counted many times. The chain couples TRBV11-3 to TRBJ1-1; 8 positions match TRBD1. Per the germline V gene, CDR1 is SGHNT and CDR2 is YENEEA. The CDR3 has 16 amino acids. The V gene end was trimmed by 5 bases and the J gene end by 8 bases; junction bases not matched to a gene: 16. The CDR3 bases are TGTGCCAGCAGCCCCCGCTTCGGAGGACAGGGAGTGGAAGCTTTCTTT. This codes for CASSPRFGGQGVEAFF.

This clone occurred a few times. The V gene is TRBV11-3, the J gene TRBJ2-3; the match to TRBD1 covers 10 bases. The CDR3 runs to 16 residues. Per the germline V gene, CDR1 is SGHNT and CDR2 is YENEEA. The trim removed 8 bases at V and 3 bases at J, leaving 11 bases unmatched. Here the CDR3 reads CASLAQGQGRTDTQYF. DNA of the CDR3: TGTGCCAGCCTAGCTCAGGGACAGGGGCGTACAGATACGCAGTATTTT.

This clone has a handful of counts. This sequence joins TRBV11-3 and TRBJ2-7, with D possibly matching TRBD2 (7 bases). Per the germline V gene, CDR1 is SGHNT and CDR2 is YENEEA. V lost 5 bases and J 5 bases, leaving 22 bases between the germline ends. This CDR3 has 16 amino acids. The CDR3: CASSPPSGGANNEQYF. DNA for the CDR3: TGTGCCAGCAGCCCCCCCTCTGGGGGGGCTAACAACGAGCAGTACTTC.

The rearrangement uses TRBV18 and TRBJ2-6; D is uncertain. In germline, CDR1 is KGHSH, CDR2 LQKENI. V shed 7 bases and J shed 4 bases, with 8 bases lying between them. The CDR3 consists of 13 residues. Written as DNA, the CDR3 is TGTGCCAGCTTCGATCAGGGGGCCAACGTCCTGACTTTC. It codes for CASFDQGANVLTF.

This chain connects TRBV6-8 to TRBJ1-6; D is unclear. Germline loops: CDR1 MNHGY, CDR2 SAAAGT. V shed 0 bases and J shed 7 bases, with 13 bases lying between them. The CDR3 is made up of 16 amino acids. The DNA of the CDR3 is TGTGCCAGCAGTTACTCGTATCTATCAGACAATTCACCCCTCCACTTT. This codes for CASSYSYLSDNSPLHF.

The rearrangement joins TRBV11-3 to TRBJ2-2; 9 nucleotides agree with TRBD1. V gave up 5 bases and J gave up 4 bases; unmatched junction bases: 14. Germline V gene sequence: CDR1 SGHNT, CDR2 YENEEA. The CDR3 runs to 18 residues. For the CDR3, the DNA is TGTGCCAGCAGCACCGGACAGGGGCCCGACGGGAGCACCGGGGAGCTGTTTTTT. Encoded protein: CASSTGQGPDGSTGELFF.

DNA of the CDR3: TGTGCCAGCTCACCGGGACAGGGGGGACAGCCCCAGCATTTT. This encodes CASSPGQGGQPQHF. The V gene is TRBV18, the J gene TRBJ1-5, with TRBD1 matching over 11 bases. The CDR3 sequence is 14 residues long. The trim removed 3 bases at V and 7 bases at J, leaving 2 bases unmatched. Germline assignment: CDR1 KGHSH and CDR2 LQKENI.

V and J are TRBV5-1 and TRBJ2-1; TRBD2 matches at 9 bases. V shed 6 bases and J 2 bases; nucleotides not matched to a gene: 6. Germline V gene lookup returns CDR1 SGHRS and CDR2 YFSETQ. The CDR3 contains 15 residues. The CDR3 sequence: CASIPLAGTYNEQFF. As DNA, the CDR3 is TGCGCCAGCATCCCTCTAGCGGGAACCTACAATGAGCAGTTCTTC.

The chain links TRBV30 to TRBJ2-1, with 11 bases that match TRBD2. V shed 3 bases and J 9 bases; nucleotides not matched to a gene: 13. Germline-derived CDR1 and CDR2 are GTSNPN and SVGIG (reference sequence). This CDR3 is 16 amino acids long. The CDR3 nucleotides are TGTGCCTGGAGCCTAATGGGACTAGCGGTCGAAGGTGAGCAGTTCTTC. This codes for CAWSLMGLAVEGEQFF.

The genes are TRBV18 and TRBJ2-3, with D possibly matching TRBD2 (6 bases). The CDR3 sequence is 18 residues long. The germline V and J ends were trimmed by 0 bases and 4 bases, with 20 bases remaining between them. The germline gives CDR1 KGHSH, CDR2 LQKENI. CDR3: CASSPPMGGEDRADTQYF. In nucleotides, the CDR3 is TGTGCCAGCTCACCACCAATGGGCGGGGAAGATAGAGCAGATACGCAGTATTTT.

This clone was seen more than once but under ten times. The chain is built from TRBV29-1 and TRBJ2-1; 11 nucleotides agree with TRBD2. With 5 bases clipped from V and 2 bases from J, the junction kept 8 bases outside the gene matches. Germline values: CDR1 SQVTM, CDR2 ANQGSEA. CDR3 length: 16 amino acids. In nucleotides, the CDR3 is TGCAGCGTTTCCGCCCGACTAGCGGGGACCTACAATGAGCAGTTCTTC. Translated: CSVSARLAGTYNEQFF.

This clone is classed as medium-sized. This rearrangement joins TRBV11-3 to TRBJ1-1; D unclear. Trimming took 5 bases from V and 0 from J, leaving 13 bases between them. The CDR3 loop spans 15 amino acids. Germline values: CDR1 SGHNT, CDR2 YENEEA. CDR3: CASSQVTGMNTEAFF. The CDR3 DNA sequence: TGTGCCAGCAGCCAAGTCACCGGGATGAACACTGAAGCTTTCTTT.

Relative to its sample, this clone is medium-sized. The chain links TRBV11-3 to TRBJ1-1, with D possibly matching TRBD1 (5 bases). Germline CDR1 reads SGHNT; CDR2 reads YENEEA. The CDR3 is made up of 14 amino acids. Trimming stripped 6 bases from V and 3 bases from J, with 14 bases between. The CDR3 loop reads CASSWGMGDTEAFF. DNA for the CDR3: TGTGCCAGCAGTTGGGGTATGGGGGACACTGAAGCTTTCTTT.

This clone showed up just a few times. The chain combines TRBV6-8 with TRBJ1-4; 9 nucleotides match TRBD1. V was pared by 6 bases and J by 1 base, with 9 bases of the junction left unmatched. This CDR3 spans 17 amino acids. From germline, CDR1 is MNHGY and CDR2 SAAAGT. This CDR3 reads CASRSRDRARTNEKLFF. DNA of the CDR3: TGTGCCAGCAGGTCCCGGGACAGGGCCCGAACTAATGAAAAACTGTTTTTT.

This clone was seen more than once but under ten times. The chain links TRBV9 to TRBJ2-7, with 12 bases aligning to TRBD2. This CDR3 contains 14 residues. Germline V gives CDR1 SGDLS, CDR2 YYNGEE. The junction had 4 bases not matched to a gene; V was cut back by 4 bases and J by 5 bases. This CDR3 is CASSRLAGVNEQYF. The CDR3 DNA follows: TGTGCCAGCAGCCGACTAGCGGGAGTTAACGAGCAGTACTTC.

The sample holds a few counts of this clone. This chain links TRBV11-3 with TRBJ2-7; the match to TRBD2 covers 8 bases. CDR3 size: 15 residues. In germline, CDR1 is SGHNT, CDR2 YENEEA. J was trimmed by 2 bases and V by 5 bases; bases with no gene match: 8. CDR3 nucleotide sequence: TGTGCCAGCAGCAAAGAAGCGGGAGCGGCCTACGAGCAGTACTTC. Its protein product is CASSKEAGAAYEQYF.

This clone was detected once. The J gene is TRBJ2-2, the V gene TRBV29-1; 8 bases are shared with TRBD2. With 7 bases clipped from V and 7 bases from J, the junction kept 11 bases outside the gene matches. The germline gives CDR1 SQVTM, CDR2 ANQGSEA. The CDR3 totals 14 residues. The CDR3 reads CSAGSAGVHGELFF. Here the CDR3 DNA reads TGCAGCGCGGGGTCAGCGGGAGTTCACGGGGAGCTGTTTTTT.

The chain uses TRBV6-8 and TRBJ1-1; the D is unclear. Germline V gives CDR1 MNHGY, CDR2 SAAAGT. There are 14 residues in the CDR3. With 10 bases removed from V and 7 bases from J, the gap between germline ends came to 22 bases. CDR3 nucleotides: TGTGCCATCAGACACCCACCATCTGTCGATGAAGCTTTCTTT. Translated, it gives CAIRHPPSVDEAFF.

The gene calls are TRBV12-2 and TRBJ2-2. TRBV12-2 is a pseudogene. This CDR3 contains 14 residues. The CDR3 sequence: CATNRWGPTGELFF. For the CDR3, the DNA is TGTGCCACCAATAGATGGGGACCCACCGGGGAGCTGTTTTTT.

This clone appeared a few times. One end of the junction fails to match germline, which may point to a read error. V and J are TRBV7-6 and TRBJ2-5; TRBD1 matches 8 bases. Germline V gives CDR1 SGHVS, CDR2 FNYEAQ. The CDR3 runs 17 residues. This CDR3 is CASSPQGTGKIQETQYF. CDR3 bases: TGTGCTAGCAGCCCTCAAGGGACAGGAAAAATTCAAGAGACCCAGTACTTC.

V gene TRBV7-1 combines with J gene TRBJ2-2; D uncertain. TRBV7-1 is treated as an ORF (open reading frame) with a function not yet certain. This CDR3 has 13 residues. V dropped 5 bases and J dropped 7 bases, with 11 bases sitting between them. In DNA form, the CDR3 reads TGTGCCAGCAGCCCCCAAGGTATCGGGGAGCTGTTTTTT. Its protein is CASSPQGIGELFF.

This clone was counted at least ten times. The V call is TRBV11-3, the J call TRBJ2-2; perhaps TRBD1 as D (6 bases). The CDR3 has 15 residues. V was pared by 2 bases and J by 4 bases, with 11 bases between. CDR1 is SGHNT and CDR2 is YENEEA in the germline V gene. The CDR3 nucleotides read TGTGCCAGCAGCTTACATCAGGGGCCCACCGGGGAGCTGTTTTTT. Residues: CASSLHQGPTGELFF.

CDR3: CASSEQGSSTDTQYF. As DNA, the CDR3 is TGTGCCAGCTCAGAACAGGGGAGCTCCACAGATACGCAGTATTTT. V and J are TRBV18 and TRBJ2-3, with 7 bases lining up with TRBD1. The CDR3 totals 15 residues. Per germline, CDR1 KGHSH and CDR2 LQKENI. Germline trimming cut 5 bases from V and 2 bases from J; bases unmatched to any gene: 7.